The 27 T cell receptor beta chains below were found in one sample sequenced in a study of blood T cell repertoires in COVID-19. Repertoires were generated with immunoSEQ multiplex PCR, while TCRdb's copy carries only in-frame clones and drops some. The data hold 200,000 or so clones, with about four fifths observed a single time. Sequencing was done on a sample of PBMCs or T cells enriched from blood (not recorded which). These receptors originate from a man aged 60 to 75 who had recovered from COVID-19.

This clone was seen a single time. The chain couples TRBV7-9 to TRBJ1-2, with D maybe TRBD1 (5 bases). The CDR3 runs to 13 residues. Germline lookup yields CDR1 SEHNR and CDR2 FQNEAQ (reference sequence). V was clipped by 5 bases and J by 4 bases, with 11 bases between them. The DNA of the CDR3 is TGTGCCAGCAGCCCAGGGCGTACCTATGGCTACACCTTC. Translation gives CASSPGRTYGYTF.

This chain joins TRBV6-2 or TRBV6-3 and TRBJ1-1; D is perhaps TRBD1 (5 bases). CDR1 MNHEY and CDR2 SVGEGT come from the germline V gene. The CDR3 is made up of 14 amino acids. The ends were cut back, 0 bases at V and 3 bases at J, with 8 bases in the middle. The CDR3: CASSYSGAYTEAFF. The CDR3, as DNA: TGTGCCAGCAGTTACTCAGGGGCTTACACTGAAGCTTTCTTT.

This rearrangement joins TRBV19 to TRBJ1-5; 8 bases fit TRBD1. The CDR3 covers 21 residues. V gave up 3 bases and J gave up 6 bases; unmatched junction bases: 25. Germline values: CDR1 LNHDA, CDR2 SQIVND (reference sequence). This chain's CDR3 is CASSIPERGQGRRLLPQPQHF. In nucleotides, the CDR3 is TGTGCCAGTAGTATTCCCGAAAGAGGACAGGGACGGAGGTTGTTACCTCAGCCCCAGCATTTT.

V usage is TRBV9 and J usage is TRBJ1-2; D uncertain. Trimming shortened V by 4 bases and J by 4 bases, and 11 bases separated the two germline ends. This CDR3 spans 13 amino acids. The germline V gene has CDR1 SGDLS and CDR2 YYNGEE. The CDR3 region is CASSPGSSYGYTF. CDR3 nucleotide sequence: TGTGCCAGCAGCCCCGGGAGCTCCTATGGCTACACCTTC.

The V call is TRBV19, the J call TRBJ2-7; D may be TRBD1 (6 bases). Between the trimmed V and J ends, which lost 4 bases and 0 bases, there was a span of 10 bases. Germline V gives CDR1 LNHDA, CDR2 SQIVND (reference sequence). The CDR3 consists of 14 residues. The CDR3 DNA is TGTGCCAGTAGTAGACAGGTTGACTCCTACGAGCAGTACTTC. It specifies CASSRQVDSYEQYF.

The J gene is TRBJ1-5, the V gene TRBV6-1, with D maybe TRBD1 (5 bases). Germline loops: CDR1 MNHNS, CDR2 SASEGT. V lost 3 bases, J lost 7 bases, and 13 bases lay in between. The CDR3 runs to 14 residues. The CDR3 coding sequence is TGTGCCAGCAGTGAGCAAGACAGCCCCCAGCCCCAGCATTTT. It is translated as CASSEQDSPQPQHF.

The chain couples TRBV10-1 to TRBJ1-4, with D possibly TRBD1 on 6 matching bases. CDR3 length equals 15 residues. Germline assignment: CDR1 WNHNN and CDR2 SYGVQD (reference sequence). V lost 6 bases and J lost 7, with 18 bases in between. The CDR3 coding sequence is TGCGCCAGCAGCGCCGGGACCCGGACAGCTGAAAAACTGTTTTTT. Its protein is CASSAGTRTAEKLFF.

The V call is TRBV5-8, the J call TRBJ1-5, with D possibly matching TRBD1 (5 bases). Germline loops: CDR1 SGHTS, CDR2 YDEGEE. Between the trimmed V and J ends, which lost 0 bases and 7 bases, there was a span of 14 bases. This CDR3 is 15 amino acids long. CDR3 sequence reads: CASSLAGGVLQPQHF. The CDR3 nucleotides are TGTGCCAGCAGCTTGGCCGGGGGGGTTTTACAGCCCCAGCATTTT.

The chain combines TRBV6-2 or TRBV6-3 with TRBJ1-5; tentatively, D is TRBD1 (6 bases). Per the germline V gene, CDR1 is MNHEY and CDR2 is SVGEGT. Between the trimmed V and J ends, which lost 6 bases and 9 bases, there was a span of 24 bases. CDR3 length: 16 residues. The CDR3 is CASSHSGTFSLRPQHF. CDR3 DNA sequence: TGTGCCAGCAGCCATTCCGGGACATTCAGTTTACGGCCCCAGCATTTT.

This rearrangement joins TRBV7-2 to TRBJ1-6; perhaps TRBD1 as D (5 bases). V shed 1 base and J shed 7 bases, with 8 bases lying between them. Germline lookup yields CDR1 SGHTA and CDR2 FQGNSA. The CDR3 spans 14 residues. The CDR3 protein is CASSLVRVNSPLHF. In nucleotides, the CDR3 is TGTGCCAGCAGCTTAGTCAGGGTAAATTCACCCCTCCACTTT.

This rearrangement joins TRBV24-1 to TRBJ2-1; weak D call: TRBD1 (5 bases). CDR3 length equals 15 residues. Germline V gene sequence: CDR1 KGHDR, CDR2 SFDVKD. V lost 4 bases and J lost 2, with 11 bases in between. CDR3 protein: CATSEADRPYNEQFF. CDR3 nucleotides: TGTGCCACCAGTGAAGCAGACAGACCCTACAATGAGCAGTTCTTC.

Here the CDR3 DNA reads TGTGCCAGCAGTGAAATGGGGACTCCGACCGGGGAGCTGTTTTTT. This codes for CASSEMGTPTGELFF. V usage is TRBV6-1 and J usage is TRBJ2-2, with D perhaps TRBD2 (6 bases). This CDR3 spans 15 amino acids. Germline CDR1 and CDR2: MNHNS and SASEGT. V lost 2 bases and J 5 bases, leaving 12 bases between the germline ends.

This clone was recorded only once. This chain joins TRBV19 and TRBJ2-3, with TRBD1 matching over 7 bases. J lost 4 bases, V lost 2 bases, and 6 bases had no gene match. This CDR3 region has 15 residues. The germline V gene has CDR1 LNHDA and CDR2 SQIVND (reference sequence). The CDR3 reads CASSIPRQGADTQYF. The CDR3 DNA is TGTGCCAGTAGTATACCGCGACAGGGAGCAGATACGCAGTATTTT.

This chain joins TRBV30 and TRBJ2-3; D not resolved. CDR1 is GTSNPN, CDR2 SVGIG, per germline (reference sequence). This CDR3 comprises 10 residues. The V gene lost 3 bases and the J gene lost 6 bases, with 4 bases spanning the gap. In DNA, the CDR3 is TGTGCCTGGAGCCAGGATACGCAGTATTTT. Residues: CAWSQDTQYF.

On this clone: Other DNA sequences of this sample code for an identical CDR3. The chain recombines TRBV4-3 with TRBJ1-2; 8 bases are a match to TRBD1. This CDR3 is 16 amino acids long. Germline lookup yields CDR1 LGHNA and CDR2 YSLEER. After removal of 3 bases from V and 1 base from J, the junction contained 7 bases not matched to a gene. CDR3 sequence reads: CASSQEGQGLNYGYTF. CDR3 bases: TGCGCCAGCAGCCAGGAAGGACAGGGCCTTAACTATGGCTACACCTTC.

The V and J genes are TRBV19 and TRBJ1-3; D remains ambiguous. The CDR3 extends over 14 amino acids. Germline V gives CDR1 LNHDA, CDR2 SQIVND (reference sequence). The ends were cut back, 6 bases at V and 0 bases at J, with 9 bases in the middle. CDR3 amino acids: CASRRDHSGNTIYF. CDR3 sequence (DNA): TGTGCCAGTAGGCGGGATCACTCTGGAAACACCATATATTTT.

The chain recombines TRBV7-9 with TRBJ1-4; TRBD1 matches at 9 bases. V dropped 5 bases and J dropped 4; count of bases not matched to a gene: 5. The CDR3 contains 15 residues. CDR1 SEHNR and CDR2 FQNEAQ come from the germline V gene (reference sequence). The CDR3 nucleotides are TGTGCCAGCAGCCCAGGACAGGGGCTTAATGAAAAACTGTTTTTT. Its protein product is CASSPGQGLNEKLFF.

The CDR3 loop is CASSQEGLAGLGETQYF. The CDR3 region has the DNA TGCGCCAGCAGCCAGGAAGGACTAGCGGGGCTGGGGGAGACCCAGTACTTC. This rearrangement joins TRBV4-3 to TRBJ2-5; 12 positions agree with TRBD2. V shed 3 bases, J shed 5 bases, and the junction held 10 bases outside the gene matches. The CDR3 totals 17 residues. Looked up from germline, CDR1 is LGHNA and CDR2 is YSLEER.

This clone was observed a few times. The chain recombines TRBV11-2 with TRBJ1-4, with D uncertain. Germline CDR1 SGHAT, CDR2 FQNNGV. V was cut by 2 bases and J by 5 bases, with 6 bases left in between. The CDR3 has 13 residues. The CDR3 sequence is CASSLNLNEKLFF. In DNA form, the CDR3 reads TGTGCCAGCAGCTTAAACTTGAATGAAAAACTGTTTTTT.

The V and J genes are TRBV6-6 and TRBJ2-5; TRBD1 matches at 7 bases. V lost 6 bases, J lost 0 bases, and 4 bases stayed unmatched. This CDR3 region has 14 residues. Germline V CDR1 and CDR2: MNHNY, SVGAGI (reference sequence). The CDR3 protein is CASRTGTYQETQYF. In DNA form, the CDR3 reads TGTGCCAGCAGGACAGGGACCTACCAAGAGACCCAGTACTTC.

This chain connects TRBV11-3 to TRBJ2-7; TRBD1 aligns across 8 bases. This CDR3 has 12 residues. V lost 5 bases, J lost 6 bases, and 3 bases stayed unmatched. CDR1 and CDR2 (germline): SGHNT, YENEEA. CDR3 in amino acids: CASSLDRVEQYF. The CDR3 bases are TGTGCCAGCAGCCTGGACAGGGTCGAGCAGTACTTC.

The CDR3 nucleotides are TGCGCCAGCAGCTTGATGACAGAGGACGGCTACACCTTC. Amino acids: CASSLMTEDGYTF. V and J are TRBV5-1 and TRBJ1-2, with D tentatively TRBD1 (5 bases). Germline lookup yields CDR1 SGHRS and CDR2 YFSETQ. CDR3 length: 13 residues. Trimming pared 1 base from V and 8 bases from J, leaving 12 bases between.

The gene calls are TRBV3-1 (or the pseudogene TRBV3-2) and TRBJ1-4, with 9 bases that match TRBD1. The germline gives CDR1 LGHDT, CDR2 YNNKEL (reference sequence). There are 14 residues in the CDR3. V trimming: 7 bases; J trimming: 8 bases; junction bases outside the gene matches: 8. This CDR3 is CASTKGTGREKLFF. CDR3 sequence (DNA): TGTGCCAGCACAAAGGGGACAGGGAGGGAAAAACTGTTTTTT.

V usage is TRBV3-1 (or the pseudogene TRBV3-2) and J usage is TRBJ1-6, with TRBD1 identical over 8 bases. Germline V CDR1 and CDR2: LGHDT, YNNKEL (reference sequence). The length of the CDR3 is 16 residues. The V gene end was trimmed by 1 base and the J gene end by 9 bases; junction bases not matched to a gene: 8. The CDR3 loop is CASSQGSTGGSSPLHF. As DNA, the CDR3 is TGTGCCAGCAGCCAAGGAAGCACAGGGGGTAGTTCACCCCTCCACTTT.

This clone was picked up one time. This chain links TRBV19 with TRBJ1-1; D perhaps matches TRBD1 (6 bases). CDR1 is LNHDA and CDR2 is SQIVND in the germline V gene (reference sequence). This CDR3 has 14 residues. Trimming removed 7 bases at V and 3 bases at J, with 15 bases between. This CDR3 is CASNQNREYTEAFF. For the CDR3, the DNA is TGTGCCAGTAACCAAAACAGGGAGTACACTGAAGCTTTCTTT.

The chain has TRBV18 and TRBJ1-3; TRBD1 agrees at 7 bases. The length of the CDR3 is 14 residues. The junction had 2 bases not matched to a gene; V was cut back by 2 bases and J by 4 bases. Germline values: CDR1 KGHSH, CDR2 LQKENI. CDR3 loop: CASSPDRAGNTIYF. The CDR3 bases are TGTGCCAGCTCACCAGACAGGGCGGGAAACACCATATATTTT.

The chain carries TRBV20-1 and TRBJ2-3; 7 nucleotides agree with TRBD1. Germline loops: CDR1 DFQATT, CDR2 SNEGSKA (reference sequence). This CDR3 region has 16 residues. V lost 3 bases to trimming and J lost 2 bases; unmatched junction nucleotides: 11. The CDR3 sequence: CSASGGDRAYTDTQYF. The CDR3 DNA is TGCAGTGCTAGTGGTGGAGACAGGGCCTACACAGATACGCAGTATTTT.